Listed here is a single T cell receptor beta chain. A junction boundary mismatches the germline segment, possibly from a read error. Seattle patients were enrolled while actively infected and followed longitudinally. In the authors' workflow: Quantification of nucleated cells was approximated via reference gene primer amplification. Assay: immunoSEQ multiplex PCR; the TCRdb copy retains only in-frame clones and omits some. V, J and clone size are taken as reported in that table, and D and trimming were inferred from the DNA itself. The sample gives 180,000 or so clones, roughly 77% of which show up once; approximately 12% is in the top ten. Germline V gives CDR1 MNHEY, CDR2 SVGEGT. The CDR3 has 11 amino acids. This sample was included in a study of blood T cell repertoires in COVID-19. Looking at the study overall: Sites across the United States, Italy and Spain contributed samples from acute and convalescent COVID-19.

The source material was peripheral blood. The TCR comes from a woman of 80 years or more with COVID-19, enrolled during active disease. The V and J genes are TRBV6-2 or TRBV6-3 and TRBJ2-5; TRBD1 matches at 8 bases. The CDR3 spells CASSSGTGMDF. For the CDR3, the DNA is TGTGCCAGCAGCTCCGGGACAGGCATGGACTTC.